This paragraph reports one TCR beta chain. These data originate in a study of control samples from healthy donors and cancer patients. Clones were sequenced by immunoSEQ multiplex PCR, and TCRdb holds only the in-frame ones, with some missing. Among 100,000 to 150,000 clones listed, around nine tenths were seen once. Germline V lookup: CDR1 KGHSH, CDR2 LQKENI. This CDR3 has 16 residues. V was trimmed by 2 bases and J by 2 bases, leaving 13 bases between them. The chain joins TRBV18 to TRBJ2-1; D is perhaps TRBD2 (5 bases). The sequencing input was blood. The TCR was taken from a man over 45 in good health. The CDR3 reads CASSPGVSGTYNEQFF. The CDR3 DNA sequence: TGTGCCAGCTCACCAGGCGTCAGCGGAACCTACAATGAGCAGTTCTTC.